The clone carrying this T cell receptor (beta chain) was counted ten times or more. The antigen is unknown. There are 10 residues in the CDR3. J was trimmed by 14 bases and V by 5 bases; bases with no gene match: 8. Germline values: CDR1 DFQATT, CDR2 SNEGSKA (reference sequence). From the 5' RACE reads, TCRdb called clonotypes with MiXCR, one entry per CDR3 protein. This sample carries just under 350,000 distinct CDR3 sequences, approximately 13% of them seen once, and the ten largest clones take 20% to 25%. These data belong to a study of T-cell memory formation after mild COVID-19. Points from the study as a whole: The appearance of some responding clones in pre-infection memory suggested that cross-reactive memory joined.

This TCR came from a man between 18 and 29 years old who had mild COVID-19 (a few samples of this study predate the infection). Cell type and time point are not known. Sequenced input: PBMCs or a T cell subset sorted from them (not recorded which). The chain links TRBV20-1 to TRBJ1-2, with 7 bases fitting TRBD1. The CDR3 here is CSAERGRVTF. CDR3 DNA sequence: TGCAGTGCTGAAAGGGGGCGAGTAACCTTC.